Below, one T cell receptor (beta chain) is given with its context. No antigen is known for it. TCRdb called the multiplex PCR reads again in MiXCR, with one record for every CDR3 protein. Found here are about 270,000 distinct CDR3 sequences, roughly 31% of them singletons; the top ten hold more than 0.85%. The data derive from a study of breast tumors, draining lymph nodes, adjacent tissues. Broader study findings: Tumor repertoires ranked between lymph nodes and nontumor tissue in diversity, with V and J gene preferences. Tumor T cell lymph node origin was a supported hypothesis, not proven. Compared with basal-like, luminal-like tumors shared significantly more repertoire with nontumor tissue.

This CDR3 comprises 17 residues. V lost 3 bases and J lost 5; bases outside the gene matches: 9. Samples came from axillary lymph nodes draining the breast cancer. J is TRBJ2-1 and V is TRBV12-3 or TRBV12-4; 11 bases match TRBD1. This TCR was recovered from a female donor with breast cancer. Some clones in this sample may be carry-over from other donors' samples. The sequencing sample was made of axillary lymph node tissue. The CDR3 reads CASSFARGQGANNEQFF. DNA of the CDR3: TGTGCCAGCAGTTTCGCGCGCGGACAGGGGGCGAACAATGAGCAGTTCTTC.